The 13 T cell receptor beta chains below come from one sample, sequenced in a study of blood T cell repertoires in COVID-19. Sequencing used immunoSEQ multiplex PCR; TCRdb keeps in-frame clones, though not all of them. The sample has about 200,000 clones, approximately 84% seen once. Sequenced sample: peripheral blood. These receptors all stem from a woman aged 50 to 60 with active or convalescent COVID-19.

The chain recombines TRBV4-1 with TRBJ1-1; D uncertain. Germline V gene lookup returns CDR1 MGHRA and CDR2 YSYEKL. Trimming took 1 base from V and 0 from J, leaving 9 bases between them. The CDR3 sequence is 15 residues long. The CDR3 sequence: CASSQVPGLNTEAFF. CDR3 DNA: TGCGCCAGCAGCCAAGTCCCAGGTCTGAACACTGAAGCTTTCTTT.

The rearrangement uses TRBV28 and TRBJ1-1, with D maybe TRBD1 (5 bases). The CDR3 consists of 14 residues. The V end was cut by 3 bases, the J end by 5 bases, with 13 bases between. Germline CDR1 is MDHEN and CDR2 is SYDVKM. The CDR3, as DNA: TGTGCCAGCAGTTTCTCCAGGGTTGGAACTGAAGCTTTCTTT. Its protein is CASSFSRVGTEAFF.

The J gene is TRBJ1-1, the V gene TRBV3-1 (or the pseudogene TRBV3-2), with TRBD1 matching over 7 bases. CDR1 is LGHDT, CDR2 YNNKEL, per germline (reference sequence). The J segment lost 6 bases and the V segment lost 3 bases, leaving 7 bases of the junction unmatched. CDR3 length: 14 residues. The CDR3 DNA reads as TGTGCCAGCAGCCACGGACAGGTTAGGTCTGAAGCTTTCTTT. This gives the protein CASSHGQVRSEAFF.

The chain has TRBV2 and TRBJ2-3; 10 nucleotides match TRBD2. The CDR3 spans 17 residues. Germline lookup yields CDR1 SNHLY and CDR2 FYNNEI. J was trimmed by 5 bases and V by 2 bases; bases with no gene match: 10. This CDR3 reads CASSESRAGGQGDTQYF. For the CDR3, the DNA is TGTGCCAGCAGTGAATCACGAGCGGGGGGGCAGGGAGATACGCAGTATTTT.

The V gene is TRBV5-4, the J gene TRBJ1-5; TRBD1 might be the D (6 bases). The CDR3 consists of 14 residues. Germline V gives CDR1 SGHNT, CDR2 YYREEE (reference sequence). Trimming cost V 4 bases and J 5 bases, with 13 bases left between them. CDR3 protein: CASSKDRLDQPQHF. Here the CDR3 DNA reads TGTGCCAGCAGCAAGGACAGATTGGATCAGCCCCAGCATTTT.

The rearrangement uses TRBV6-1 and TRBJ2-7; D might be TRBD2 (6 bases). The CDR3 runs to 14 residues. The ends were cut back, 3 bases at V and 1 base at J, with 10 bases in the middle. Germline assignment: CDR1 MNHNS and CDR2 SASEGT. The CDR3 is CASSDVRGSYEQYF. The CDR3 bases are TGTGCCAGCAGTGATGTTCGGGGGTCCTACGAGCAGTACTTC.

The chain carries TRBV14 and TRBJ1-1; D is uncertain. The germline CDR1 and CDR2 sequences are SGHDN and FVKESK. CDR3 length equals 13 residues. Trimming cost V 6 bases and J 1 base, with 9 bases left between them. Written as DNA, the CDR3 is TGTGCCAGCAGTGTTCAGGAGAACACTGAAGCTTTCTTT. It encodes CASSVQENTEAFF.

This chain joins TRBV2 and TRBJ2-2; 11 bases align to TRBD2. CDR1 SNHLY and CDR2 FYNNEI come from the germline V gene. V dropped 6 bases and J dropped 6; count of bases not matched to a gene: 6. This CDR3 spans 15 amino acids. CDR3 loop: CASRLTSGSPGELFF. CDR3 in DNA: TGTGCCAGCAGGCTTACTAGCGGGAGTCCCGGGGAGCTGTTTTTT.

Written as DNA, the CDR3 is TGTGCCAGCTCTCTCAGAGGGGGGGCCTCCCAAGAGACCCAGTACTTC. Translated: CASSLRGGASQETQYF. This rearrangement joins TRBV18 to TRBJ2-5; D possibly corresponds to TRBD2 (7 bases). The CDR3 extends over 16 amino acids. Germline-derived CDR1 and CDR2 are KGHSH and LQKENI. Trimming stripped 6 bases from V and 1 base from J, with 18 bases between.

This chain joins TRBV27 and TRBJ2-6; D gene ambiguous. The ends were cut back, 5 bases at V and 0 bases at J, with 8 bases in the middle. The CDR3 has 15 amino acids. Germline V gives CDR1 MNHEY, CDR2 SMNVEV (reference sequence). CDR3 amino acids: CASSTVNSGANVLTF. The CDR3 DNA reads TGTGCCAGCAGTACAGTCAACTCTGGGGCCAACGTCCTGACTTTC.

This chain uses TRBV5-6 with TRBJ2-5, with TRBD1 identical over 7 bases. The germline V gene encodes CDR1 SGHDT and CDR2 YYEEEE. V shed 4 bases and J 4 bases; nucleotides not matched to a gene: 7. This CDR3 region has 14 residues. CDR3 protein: CASSRTGAPETQYF. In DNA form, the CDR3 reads TGTGCCAGCAGCCGAACAGGGGCCCCAGAGACCCAGTACTTC.

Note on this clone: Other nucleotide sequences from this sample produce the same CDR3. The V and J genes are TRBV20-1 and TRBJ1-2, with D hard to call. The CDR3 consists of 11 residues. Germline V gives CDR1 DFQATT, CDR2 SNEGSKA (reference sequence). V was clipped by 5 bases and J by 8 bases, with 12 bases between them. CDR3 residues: CSAVGSGGYTF. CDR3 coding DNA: TGCAGTGCTGTCGGGAGCGGGGGCTACACCTTC.

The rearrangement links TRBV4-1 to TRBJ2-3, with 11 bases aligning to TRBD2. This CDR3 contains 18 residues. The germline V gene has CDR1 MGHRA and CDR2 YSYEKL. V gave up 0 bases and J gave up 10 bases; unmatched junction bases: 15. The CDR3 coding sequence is TGCGCCAGCAGCCAAGACTACCTTAGCGGGGGGGCCTTTCGGGCGCAGTATTTT. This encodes CASSQDYLSGGAFRAQYF.